This entry concerns a single T cell receptor (beta chain). The germline gene is not matched at one end of the junction; a read error may be the cause. This sample is drawn from a study of Graves' ophthalmopathy and Graves' hyperthyroidism. For repertoire sequencing, the TCR beta CDR3 regions were amplified from RNA transcripts. The library came from an HTBI-primed first-round RT-PCR and a second-round multiplex PCR. TCRdb redid the calling of the multiplex PCR reads with MiXCR, one entry per CDR3 protein. The table shows 600,000 to 950,000 distinct CDR3 sequences, with 40% occurring only once. Germline V gene lookup returns CDR1 ENHRY and CDR2 SYGVKD. The CDR3 totals 17 residues.

Source material: peripheral blood. The origin of this receptor is an adult man with Graves' ophthalmopathy. J is TRBJ2-5 and V is TRBV10-3; the D gene is possibly TRBD1 (6 bases). Here the CDR3 DNA reads TGTGCCATCAGCGAGTCCTCGACCAGGGGCAACCAAGAGACCCAGTACTTC. Protein: CAISESSTRGNQETQYF.